Below are 9 T cell receptor beta chains sequenced from a single sample in a study of molecular identifiers for immune sequencing clone quantification. TCRdb fed the PCR reads into MiXCR, producing one record per CDR3 protein. The table shows 460,000 or so distinct CDR3 sequences, with approximately 25% occurring only once. The sequenced sample consisted of naive CD8+ T cells from blood, with Jurkat cell RNA spiked in. Subset defined: FACS-sorted CD8+CD4-CCR7+CD45RA+ naive T cells. The receptors were sampled from a human donor in good health. Some libraries in this study had Jurkat cell RNA spiked in.

This clonotype was recorded a few times. The chain carries TRBV28 and TRBJ1-6; D is undetermined. Trimming stripped 6 bases from V and 5 bases from J, with 11 bases between. CDR1 is MDHEN and CDR2 is SYDVKM in the germline V gene. The CDR3 is 14 residues long. CDR3 in DNA: TGTGCCAGCAGCCCCCTTCGGGATAATTCACCCCTCCACTTT. The encoded protein is CASSPLRDNSPLHF.

The rearrangement uses TRBV13 and TRBJ2-7; D ambiguous. The CDR3 is 13 residues long. V lost 3 bases, J lost 6 bases, and 12 bases lay in between. Germline V gene lookup returns CDR1 PRHDT and CDR2 FYEKMQ (reference sequence). The CDR3 DNA follows: TGTGCCAGCAGCTTCCGGGTATCGGGCGAGCAGTACTTC. Translating it yields CASSFRVSGEQYF.

About this clonotype itself: Since a much larger clone is just one base distant, this may be a read error. V is TRBV29-1 and J is TRBJ2-2, with D uncertain. CDR3 size: 11 residues. Trimming shortened V by 4 bases and J by 5 bases, and 5 bases separated the two germline ends. Germline assignment: CDR1 SQVTM and CDR2 ANQGSEA. The CDR3 spells CSVVRTGELFF. The CDR3, as DNA: TGCAGCGTTGTACGGACCGGGGAGCTGTTTTTT.

As concerns this clonotype: This clone may be a read error of a much larger clone one base away. The chain joins TRBV7-9 to TRBJ1-1, with D possibly being TRBD1 (5 bases). This CDR3 region has 12 residues. Germline V lookup: CDR1 SEHNR, CDR2 FQNEAQ (reference sequence). CDR3 sequence: CASSPGGPEASF. Here the CDR3 DNA reads TGTGCCAGCAGCCCCGGGGGACCTGAAGCTTCCTTT.

The chain has TRBV5-3 and TRBJ2-7, with D perhaps given as TRBD1 or TRBD2 (6 bases each). TRBV5-3 is known as an ORF, though its function is uncertain. The CDR3 length is 15 residues. The V end was cut by 8 bases, the J end by 1 base, with 19 bases between. The CDR3 coding sequence is TGTGCCAGCAGCCTGGCGTGGGGGGCGTCCTACGAGCAGTACTTC. It specifies CASSLAWGASYEQYF.

Notes on this clonotype: At one end the junction does not follow the germline gene, possibly because of a read error. V and J are TRBV9 and TRBJ1-1; D is ambiguous. The CDR3 is 13 residues long. CDR1 and CDR2 (germline): SGDLS, YYNGEE. The CDR3 DNA follows: TGTGCCAGCAGCACGACACCGAACACTGAAGCTCTCTTT. It is translated as CASSTTPNTEALF.

The chain couples TRBV4-3 to TRBJ1-3; 8 bases fit TRBD1. Germline V gene lookup returns CDR1 LGHNA and CDR2 YSLEER. The CDR3 covers 16 residues. The V segment lost 0 bases and the J segment 4 bases; nucleotides outside the gene matches: 5. CDR3 coding DNA: TGCGCCAGCAGCCAAGATCGGACAGGGTTAGGAAACACCATATATTTT. As protein: CASSQDRTGLGNTIYF.

This clonotype was counted only a few times. This sequence joins TRBV20-1 and TRBJ2-7; 7 nucleotides align to TRBD2. V was clipped by 6 bases and J by 3 bases; unmatched bases: 8. CDR1 is DFQATT, CDR2 SNEGSKA, per germline (reference sequence). This CDR3 contains 13 residues. The CDR3 protein is CSARRRGYYEQYF. The CDR3, as DNA: TGCAGTGCCAGAAGGCGGGGGTACTACGAGCAGTACTTC.

Worth noting for this clonotype: A read error is possible here, since a much larger clone lies one base away. V gene TRBV13 combines with J gene TRBJ1-1; D not resolved. The germline V gene has CDR1 PRHDT and CDR2 FYEKMQ (reference sequence). The CDR3 consists of 17 residues. The CDR3 loop reads CASNLGNSLGSSTEAFF. The CDR3 DNA is TGTGCCAGCAACTTAGGAAACAGTTTGGGTTCGAGCACTGAAGCTTTCTTT. Using reference TRBV13 and TRBJ1-1 for the parts outside the CDR3, the full variable domain is AAGVIQSPRHLIKEKRETATLKCYPIPRHDTVYWYQQGPGQDPQFLISFYEKMQSDKGSIPDRFSAQQFSDYHSELNMSSLELGDSALYFCASNLGNSLGSSTEAFFGQGTRLTVV.